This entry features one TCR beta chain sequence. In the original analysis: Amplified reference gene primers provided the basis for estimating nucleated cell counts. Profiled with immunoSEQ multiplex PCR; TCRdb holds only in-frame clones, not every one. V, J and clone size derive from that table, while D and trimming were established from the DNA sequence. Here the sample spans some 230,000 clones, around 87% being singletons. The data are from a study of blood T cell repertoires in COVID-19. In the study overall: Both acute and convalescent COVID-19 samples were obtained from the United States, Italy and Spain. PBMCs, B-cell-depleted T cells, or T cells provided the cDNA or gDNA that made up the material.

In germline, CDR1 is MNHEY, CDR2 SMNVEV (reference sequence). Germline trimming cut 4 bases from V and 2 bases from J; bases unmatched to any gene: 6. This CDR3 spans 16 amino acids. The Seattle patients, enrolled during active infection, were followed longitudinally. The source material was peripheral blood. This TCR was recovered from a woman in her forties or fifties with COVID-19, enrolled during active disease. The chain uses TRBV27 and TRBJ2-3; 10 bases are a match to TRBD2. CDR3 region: CASSSLAGANTDTQYF. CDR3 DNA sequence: TGTGCCAGCAGTTCCCTAGCGGGGGCCAACACAGATACGCAGTATTTT.